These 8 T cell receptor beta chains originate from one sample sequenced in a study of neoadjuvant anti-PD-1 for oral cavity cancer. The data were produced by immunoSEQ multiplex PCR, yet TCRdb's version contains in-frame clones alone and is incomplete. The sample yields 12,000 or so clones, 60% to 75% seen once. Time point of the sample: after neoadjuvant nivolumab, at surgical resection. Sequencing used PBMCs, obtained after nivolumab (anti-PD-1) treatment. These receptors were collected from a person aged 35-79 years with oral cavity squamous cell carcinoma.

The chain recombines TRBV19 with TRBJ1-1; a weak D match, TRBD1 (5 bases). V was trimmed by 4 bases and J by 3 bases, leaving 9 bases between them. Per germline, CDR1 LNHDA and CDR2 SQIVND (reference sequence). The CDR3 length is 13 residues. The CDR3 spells CASSTGIHTEAFF. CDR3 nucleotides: TGTGCCAGTAGTACAGGGATACACACTGAAGCTTTCTTT.

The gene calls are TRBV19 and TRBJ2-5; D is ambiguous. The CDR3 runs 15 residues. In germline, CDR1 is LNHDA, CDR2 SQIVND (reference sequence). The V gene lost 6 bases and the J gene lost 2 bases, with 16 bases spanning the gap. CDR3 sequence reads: CASRINVGRQETQYF. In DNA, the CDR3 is TGTGCCAGTAGGATAAACGTAGGACGGCAAGAGACCCAGTACTTC.

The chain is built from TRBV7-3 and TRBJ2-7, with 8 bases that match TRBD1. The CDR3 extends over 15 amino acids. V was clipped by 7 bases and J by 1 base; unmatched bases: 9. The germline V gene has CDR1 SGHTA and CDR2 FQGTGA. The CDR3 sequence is CASIARDRWSYEQYF. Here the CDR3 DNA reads TGTGCCAGCATCGCCCGGGACAGGTGGTCCTACGAGCAGTACTTC.

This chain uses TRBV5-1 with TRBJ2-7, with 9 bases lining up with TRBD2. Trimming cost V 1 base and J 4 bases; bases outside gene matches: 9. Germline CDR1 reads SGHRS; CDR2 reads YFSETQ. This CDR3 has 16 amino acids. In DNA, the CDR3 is TGCGCCAGCAGCTTGCGAGGCCTAGCGGGAAAGTACGAGCAGTACTTC. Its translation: CASSLRGLAGKYEQYF.

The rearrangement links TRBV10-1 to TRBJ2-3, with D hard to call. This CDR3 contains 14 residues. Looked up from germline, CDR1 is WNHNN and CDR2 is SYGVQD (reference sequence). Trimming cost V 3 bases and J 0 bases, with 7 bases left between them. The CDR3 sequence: CASSEAFSTDTQYF. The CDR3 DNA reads TGCGCCAGCAGTGAAGCGTTTAGCACAGATACGCAGTATTTT.

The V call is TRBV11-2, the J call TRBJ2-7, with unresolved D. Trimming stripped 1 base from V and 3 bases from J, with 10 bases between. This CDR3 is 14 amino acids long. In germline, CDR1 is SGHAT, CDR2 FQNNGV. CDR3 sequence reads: CASSLVWSDYEQYF. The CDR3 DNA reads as TGTGCCAGCAGCTTAGTCTGGTCAGACTACGAGCAGTACTTC.

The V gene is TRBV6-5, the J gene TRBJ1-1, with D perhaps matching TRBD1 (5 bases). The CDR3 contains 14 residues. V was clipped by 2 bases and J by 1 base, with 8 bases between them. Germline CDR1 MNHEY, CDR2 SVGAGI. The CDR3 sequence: CASSYLTGNTEAFF. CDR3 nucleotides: TGTGCCAGCAGTTACCTAACAGGGAACACTGAAGCTTTCTTT.

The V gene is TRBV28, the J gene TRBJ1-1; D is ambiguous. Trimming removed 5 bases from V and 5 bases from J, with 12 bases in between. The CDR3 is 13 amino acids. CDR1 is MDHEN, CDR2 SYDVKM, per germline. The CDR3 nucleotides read TGTGCCAGCAGTGCGGTGGGGAGGACTGAAGCTTTCTTT. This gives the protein CASSAVGRTEAFF.